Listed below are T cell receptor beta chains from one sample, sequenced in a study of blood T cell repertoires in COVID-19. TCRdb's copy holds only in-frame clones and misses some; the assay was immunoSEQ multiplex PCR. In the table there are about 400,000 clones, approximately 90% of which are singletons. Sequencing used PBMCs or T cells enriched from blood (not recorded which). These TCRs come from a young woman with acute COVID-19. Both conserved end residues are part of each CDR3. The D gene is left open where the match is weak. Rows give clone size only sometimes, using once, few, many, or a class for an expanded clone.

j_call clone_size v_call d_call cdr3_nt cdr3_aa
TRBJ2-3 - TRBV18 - TGTGCCAGCTCACCACCCTCGGGCACAGATACGCAGTATTTT CASSPPSGTDTQYF
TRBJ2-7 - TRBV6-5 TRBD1 TGTGCCAGCATAAATCAGGGGGCTGGCTACGAGCAGTACTTC CASINQGAGYEQYF
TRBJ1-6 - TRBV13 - TGTGCCAGCAGCGCCGAGGGGGTAGGGACACCCCTCCACTTT CASSAEGVGTPLHF
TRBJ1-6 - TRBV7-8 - TGTGCCAGCAGCTTAACTACGGGGTGGTCTGATTCACCCCTCCACTTT CASSLTTGWSDSPLHF
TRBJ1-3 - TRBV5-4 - TGTGCCAGCAGCTTGGATCGGTTAAAATCTGGAAACACCATATATTTT CASSLDRLKSGNTIYF
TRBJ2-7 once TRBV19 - TGTGCCAGTAGTATAAGTGGGCGATACGAGCAGTACTTC CASSISGRYEQYF
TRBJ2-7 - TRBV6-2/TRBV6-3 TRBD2 TGTGCCAGCAGTTACTCACGGACTAGCGGGAGGGCCCTCGAGCAGTACTTC CASSYSRTSGRALEQYF
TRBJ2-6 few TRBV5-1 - TGCGCCAGCAGCTTGGGGGGGCTCAGGGCCAACGTCCTGACTTTC CASSLGGLRANVLTF
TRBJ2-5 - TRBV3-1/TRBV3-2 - TGTGCCAGCAGCCGGGGCAGCCACCAAGAGACCCAGTACTTC CASSRGSHQETQYF
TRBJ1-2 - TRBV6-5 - TGTGCCGCTGGGGGCTCGGGGGGCTACACCTTC CAAGGSGGYTF
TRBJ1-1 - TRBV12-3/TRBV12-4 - TGTGCCAGCAAACGAACCGGGGGGACTGAAGCTTTCTTT CASKRTGGTEAFF
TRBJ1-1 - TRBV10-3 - TGTGCCATCACCCAGCAGGTTGACACTGAAGCTTTCTTT CAITQQVDTEAFF
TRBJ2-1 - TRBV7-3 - TGTGCCAGCAGCTTATCGACGGGATCCTACAATGAGCAGTTCTTC CASSLSTGSYNEQFF
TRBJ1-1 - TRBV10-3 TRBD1 TGTGCCATCGGGACAGGGGGTACTGAAGCTTTCTTT CAIGTGGTEAFF
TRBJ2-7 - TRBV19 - TGTGCCAGTAGAAGTAGCGTGTACGAGCAGTACTTC CASRSSVYEQYF
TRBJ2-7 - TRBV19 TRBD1 TGTGCCAGTAGTTATCCCGGGACAGCGAACTACGAGCAGTACTTC CASSYPGTANYEQYF
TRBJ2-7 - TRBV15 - TGTGCCACCAGCAGAGCAGCAGGGGCTGGTTACGAGCAGTACTTC CATSRAAGAGYEQYF
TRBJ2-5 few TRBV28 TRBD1 TGTGCCAGCAGTACCGACAGGGGTGGTTGGGAGACCCAGTACTTC CASSTDRGGWETQYF
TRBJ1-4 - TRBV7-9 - TGTGCCAGCAGCGACTTCGTTAATGAAAAACTGTTTTTT CASSDFVNEKLFF
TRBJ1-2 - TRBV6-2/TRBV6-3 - TGTGCCAGCAGTAACGGGGAGGACTATGGCTACACCTTC CASSNGEDYGYTF
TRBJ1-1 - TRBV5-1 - TGCGCCAGCAGCTTGTTAGCTGGACAAAACACTGAAGCTTTCTTT CASSLLAGQNTEAFF
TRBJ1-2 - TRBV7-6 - TGTGCCAGCAGCGACCGGGACACTGCGAACTATGGCTACACCTTC CASSDRDTANYGYTF
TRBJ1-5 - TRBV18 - TGTGCCAGCTCACTACAGGCGGAGCCCCAGCATTTT CASSLQAEPQHF
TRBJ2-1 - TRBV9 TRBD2 TGTGCCAGCAGCGTAGAGGGGACTAGCGGATACAATGAGCAGTTCTTC CASSVEGTSGYNEQFF
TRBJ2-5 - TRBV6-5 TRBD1 TGTGCCAGCACCAGAGACAGGGCGACGAAGACCCAGTACTTC CASTRDRATKTQYF
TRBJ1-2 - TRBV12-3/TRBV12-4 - TGTGCCAGCAGCCTAGACAGGAGCTATGGCTACACCTTC CASSLDRSYGYTF
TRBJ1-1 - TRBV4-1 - TGCGCCAGCAGCACGACCTTGACAGGAATGAACACTGAAGCTTTCTTT CASSTTLTGMNTEAFF
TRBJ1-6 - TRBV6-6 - TGTGCCAGCAGCTCCTTTACAGGGTATAAGGATTCACCCCTCCACTTT CASSSFTGYKDSPLHF
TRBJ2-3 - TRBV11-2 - TGTGCCAGCAGCTTAGGGCGGGCCTCGGATACGCAGTATTTT CASSLGRASDTQYF
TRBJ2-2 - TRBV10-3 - TGTGCCATCAGCCGTTATAGCGGACTGAACACCGGGGAGCTGTTTTTT CAISRYSGLNTGELFF
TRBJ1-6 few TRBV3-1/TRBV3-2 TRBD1 TGTGCCAGCAGCCAAAAAGGTCCTGGGACAGGGGAATCACCCCTCCACTTT CASSQKGPGTGESPLHF
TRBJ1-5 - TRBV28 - TGTGCCAGCGAGAACCCATATTCGGGACAGCATTTT CASENPYSGQHF
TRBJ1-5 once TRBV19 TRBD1 TGTGCCAGTAGACCGACAGGGGCGGACAATCAGCCCCAGCATTTT CASRPTGADNQPQHF
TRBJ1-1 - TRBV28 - TGTGCCAGCAGTCCTTACAGGGCGGGGAACACTGAAGCTTTCTTT CASSPYRAGNTEAFF
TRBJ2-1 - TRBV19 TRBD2 TGTGCCAGTAGTCGACTAGCGGGGGGGCAAAATGAGCAGTTCTTC CASSRLAGGQNEQFF
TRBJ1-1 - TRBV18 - TGTGCCAGCTCGCCGGGGAGAAGCACTGAAGCTTTCTTT CASSPGRSTEAFF
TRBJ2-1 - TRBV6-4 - TGTGCCAGCAGTGAGACTTCCTACAATGAGCAGTTCTTC CASSETSYNEQFF
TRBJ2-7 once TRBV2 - TGTGCCAGCACTACACGGACATACTCCTACGAGCAGTACTTC CASTTRTYSYEQYF
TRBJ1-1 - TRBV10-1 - TGCGCCAGCAGTGATAAGGGGACTGAAGCTTTCTTT CASSDKGTEAFF
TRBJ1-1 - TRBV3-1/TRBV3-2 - TGTGCCAGCAGCCAAGAGCAGTTGTTGAACACTGAAGCTTTCTTT CASSQEQLLNTEAFF
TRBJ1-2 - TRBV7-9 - TGTGCCAGCAGCTTAGTTCAGGGGCGGTCCTACACCTTC CASSLVQGRSYTF
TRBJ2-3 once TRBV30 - TGTGCCTGGAGCACAACGGGTAAAGATACGCAGTATTTT CAWSTTGKDTQYF
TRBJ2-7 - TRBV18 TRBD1 TGTGCCAGCTCACAAGGACAGGGATACGAGCAGTACTTC CASSQGQGYEQYF
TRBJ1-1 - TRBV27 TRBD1 TGTGCCAGCAGTCCTTGGACAGGGGAGGGTGTCACTGAAGCTTTCTTT CASSPWTGEGVTEAFF
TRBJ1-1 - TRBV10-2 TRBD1 TGCGCCAGCAGCCGGGACAGGGTCACTGAAGCTTTCTTT CASSRDRVTEAFF
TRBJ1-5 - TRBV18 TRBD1 TGTGCCAGCTCGCCGGGGACAGGCCACAATCAGCCCCAGCATTTT CASSPGTGHNQPQHF
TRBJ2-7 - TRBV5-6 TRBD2 TGTGCCAGCAGCCCAAGACTAGCGGCCTCCTACGAGCAGTACTTC CASSPRLAASYEQYF
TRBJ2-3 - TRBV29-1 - TGCAGCGTGGACAGAGACGCCACAGATACGCAGTATTTT CSVDRDATDTQYF
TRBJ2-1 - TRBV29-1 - TGCAGCGTTGAGGGGGGGGCCGCCCAGGGTGAGCAGTTCTTC CSVEGGAAQGEQFF